This T cell receptor (beta chain) was sequenced during a study of blood T cell repertoires in COVID-19. Study as a whole: In each case, the material was cDNA or gDNA derived from T cells, B-cell-depleted T cells, or PBMCs.

Clones were sequenced by immunoSEQ multiplex PCR, and TCRdb holds only the in-frame ones, with some missing. The table lists under 250,000 clones, 80% to 85% of them singletons, with more than 2.5% in the top ten. This CDR3 comprises 16 residues. The germline V gene encodes CDR1 KGHSH and CDR2 LQKENI. With V trimmed by 1 base and J by 1 base, 4 bases remained unmatched. The chain combines TRBV18 with TRBJ1-2; 9 bases line up with TRBD1. Sequences were obtained from peripheral blood. The receptor was isolated from a woman younger than 45 who had recovered from COVID-19. The CDR3 is CASSPLTTGGNYGYTF. The CDR3, as DNA: TGTGCCAGCTCACCACTAACGACAGGGGGTAACTATGGCTACACCTTC.